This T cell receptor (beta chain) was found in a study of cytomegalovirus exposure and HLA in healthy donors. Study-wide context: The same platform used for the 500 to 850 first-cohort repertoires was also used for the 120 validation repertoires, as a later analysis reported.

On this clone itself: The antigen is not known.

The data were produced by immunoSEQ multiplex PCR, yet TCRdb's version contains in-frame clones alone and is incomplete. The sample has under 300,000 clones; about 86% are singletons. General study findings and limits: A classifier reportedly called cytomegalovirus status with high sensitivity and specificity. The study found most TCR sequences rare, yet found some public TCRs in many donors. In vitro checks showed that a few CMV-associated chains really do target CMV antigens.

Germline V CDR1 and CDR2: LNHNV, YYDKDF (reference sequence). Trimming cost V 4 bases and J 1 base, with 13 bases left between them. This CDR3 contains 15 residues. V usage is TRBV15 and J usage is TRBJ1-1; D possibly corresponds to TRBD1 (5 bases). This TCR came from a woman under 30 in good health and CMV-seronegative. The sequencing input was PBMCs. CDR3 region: CATSNLRAGNTEAFF. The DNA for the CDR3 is TGTGCCACCAGCAACCTCAGGGCCGGGAACACTGAAGCTTTCTTT.